This T cell receptor (beta chain) was identified during a study of identical twins. Note on this clonotype: Compared with germline, one end of the junction differs, possibly owing to a read error.

Germline CDR1 is SNHLY and CDR2 is FYNNEI. The CDR3 extends over 15 amino acids. TCRdb reprocessed the 5' RACE reads via MiXCR and lists one record per CDR3 protein. The data contain 1,800,000 or so distinct CDR3 sequences, less than 35% of them singletons. The chain carries TRBV2 and TRBJ2-2; 11 nucleotides line up with TRBD2. What was sequenced was cord blood. This sequence was found in a newborn girl in good health. The CDR3 loop reads CDSRPTSGITGELFF. The CDR3 DNA is TGTGACAGCAGACCGACTAGCGGGATCACCGGGGAGCTGTTTTTT.